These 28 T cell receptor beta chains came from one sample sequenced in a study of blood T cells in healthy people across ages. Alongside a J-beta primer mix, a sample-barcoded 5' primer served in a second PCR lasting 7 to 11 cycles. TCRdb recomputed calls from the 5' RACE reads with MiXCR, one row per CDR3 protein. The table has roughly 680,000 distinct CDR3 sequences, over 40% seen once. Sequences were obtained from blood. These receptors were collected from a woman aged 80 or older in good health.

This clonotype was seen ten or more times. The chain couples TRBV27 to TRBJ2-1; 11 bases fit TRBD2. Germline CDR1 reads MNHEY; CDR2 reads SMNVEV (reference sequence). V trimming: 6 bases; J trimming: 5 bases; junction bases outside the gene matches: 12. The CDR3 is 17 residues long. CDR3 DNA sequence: TGTGCCAGCAGACTACGCTTAGCGGGAGGGCCAAACAATGAGCAGTTCTTC. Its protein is CASRLRLAGGPNNEQFF.

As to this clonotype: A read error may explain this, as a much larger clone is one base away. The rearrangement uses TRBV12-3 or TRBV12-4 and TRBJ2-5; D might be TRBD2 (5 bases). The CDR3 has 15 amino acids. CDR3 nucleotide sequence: TGTGCCAGCAGCCGCCGGGATCCCTTCCAAGGGACCCAGTACTTC. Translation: CASSRRDPFQGTQYF.

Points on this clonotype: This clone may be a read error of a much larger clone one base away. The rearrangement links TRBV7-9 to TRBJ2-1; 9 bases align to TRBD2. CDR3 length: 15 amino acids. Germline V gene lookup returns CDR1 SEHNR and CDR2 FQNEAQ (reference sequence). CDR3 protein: CACSQGLAPYNEQFF. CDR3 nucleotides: TGTGCCTGCAGCCAAGGACTAGCGCCCTACAATGAGCAGTTCTTC.

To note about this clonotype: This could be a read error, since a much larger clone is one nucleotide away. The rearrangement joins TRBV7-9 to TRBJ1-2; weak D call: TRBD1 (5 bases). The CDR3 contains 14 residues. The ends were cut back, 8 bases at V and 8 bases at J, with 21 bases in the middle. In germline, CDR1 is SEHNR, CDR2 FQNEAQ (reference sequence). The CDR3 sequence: CASAGGESFSGYTF. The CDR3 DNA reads TGTGCCAGCGCTGGGGGGGAGAGTTTTAGCGGCTACACCTTC.

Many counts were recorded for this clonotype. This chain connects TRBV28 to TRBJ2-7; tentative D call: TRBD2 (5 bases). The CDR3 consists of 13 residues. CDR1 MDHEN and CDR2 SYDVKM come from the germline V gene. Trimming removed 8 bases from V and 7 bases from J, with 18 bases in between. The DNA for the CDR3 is TGTGCCAGCGGGCGGGCCGAATTTGGGGAGCAGTACTTC. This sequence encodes CASGRAEFGEQYF.

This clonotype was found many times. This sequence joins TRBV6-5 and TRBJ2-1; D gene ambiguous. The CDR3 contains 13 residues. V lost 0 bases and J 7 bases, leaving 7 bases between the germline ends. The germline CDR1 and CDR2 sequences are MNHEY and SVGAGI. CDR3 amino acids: CASSYSSKNEQFF. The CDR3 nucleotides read TGTGCCAGCAGTTACTCGAGTAAAAATGAGCAGTTCTTC.

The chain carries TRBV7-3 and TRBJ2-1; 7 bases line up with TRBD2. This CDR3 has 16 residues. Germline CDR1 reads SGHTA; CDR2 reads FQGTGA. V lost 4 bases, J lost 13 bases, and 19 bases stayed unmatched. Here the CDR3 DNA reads TGTGCCAGCAGCTACCCGTTAGCGGGTCGCAACACCACACAGTTCTTC. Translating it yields CASSYPLAGRNTTQFF.

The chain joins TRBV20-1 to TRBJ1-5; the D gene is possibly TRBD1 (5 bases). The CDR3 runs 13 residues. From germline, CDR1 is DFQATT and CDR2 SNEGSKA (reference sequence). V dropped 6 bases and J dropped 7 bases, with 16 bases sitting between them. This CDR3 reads CSAAGTPGQPQHF. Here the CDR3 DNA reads TGCAGTGCCGCCGGGACCCCGGGGCAGCCCCAGCATTTT.

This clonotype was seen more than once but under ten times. CDR3 protein: CASSPTGKPQHF. CDR3 DNA: TGTGCCAGCAGCCCTACAGGGAAACCCCAGCATTTT. J is TRBJ1-5 and V is TRBV7-2, with D perhaps TRBD1 (6 bases). CDR3 size: 12 residues. Trimming shortened V by 5 bases and J by 10 bases, and 12 bases separated the two germline ends. CDR1 SGHTA and CDR2 FQGNSA come from the germline V gene.

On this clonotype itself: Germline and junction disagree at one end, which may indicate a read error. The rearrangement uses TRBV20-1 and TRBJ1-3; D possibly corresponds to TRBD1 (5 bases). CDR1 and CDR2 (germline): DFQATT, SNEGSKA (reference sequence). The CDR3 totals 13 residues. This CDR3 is CSARGDLGNTIYF. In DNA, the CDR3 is TGTAGTGCTAGAGGGGATCTTGGAAACACCATATATTTT.

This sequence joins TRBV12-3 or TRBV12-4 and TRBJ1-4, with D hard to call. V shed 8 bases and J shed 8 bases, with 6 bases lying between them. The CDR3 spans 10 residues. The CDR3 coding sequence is TGTGCCAGCGGACGGGAAAAACTGTTTTTT. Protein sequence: CASGREKLFF.

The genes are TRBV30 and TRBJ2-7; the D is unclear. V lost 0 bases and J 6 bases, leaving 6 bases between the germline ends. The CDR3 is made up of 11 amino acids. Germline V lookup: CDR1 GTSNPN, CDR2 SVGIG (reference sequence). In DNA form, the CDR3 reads TGTGCCTGGAGTGTACGGCTCGAGCAGTACTTC. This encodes CAWSVRLEQYF.

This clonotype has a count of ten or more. The chain's CDR3 is CASSPQSALAKNIQYF. The CDR3 nucleotides are TGTGCCAGCAGTCCCCAATCGGCCCTAGCCAAAAACATTCAGTACTTC. The gene calls are TRBV12-3 or TRBV12-4 and TRBJ2-4; D gene uncertain. The CDR3 contains 16 residues. Trimming cost V 5 bases and J 0 bases, with 14 bases left between them.

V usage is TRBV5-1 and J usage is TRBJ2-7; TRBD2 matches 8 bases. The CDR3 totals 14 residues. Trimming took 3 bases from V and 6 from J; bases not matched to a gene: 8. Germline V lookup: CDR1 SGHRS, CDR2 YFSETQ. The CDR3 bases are TGCGCCAGCAGCTCCCTGGCGGGAGGCTTCGAGCAGTACTTC. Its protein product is CASSSLAGGFEQYF. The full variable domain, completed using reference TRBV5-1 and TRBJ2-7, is KAGVTQTPRYLIKTRGQQVTLSCSPISGHRSVSWYQQTPGQGLQFLFEYFSETQRNKGNFPGRFSGRQFSNSRSEMNVSTLELGDSALYLCASSSLAGGFEQYFGPGTRLTVT.

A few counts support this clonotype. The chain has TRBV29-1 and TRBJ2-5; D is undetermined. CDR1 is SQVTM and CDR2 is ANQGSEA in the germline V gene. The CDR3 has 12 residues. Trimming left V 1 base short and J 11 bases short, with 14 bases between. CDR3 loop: CSVEGPVNEQYF. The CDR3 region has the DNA TGCAGCGTTGAAGGCCCCGTAAATGAGCAGTACTTC.

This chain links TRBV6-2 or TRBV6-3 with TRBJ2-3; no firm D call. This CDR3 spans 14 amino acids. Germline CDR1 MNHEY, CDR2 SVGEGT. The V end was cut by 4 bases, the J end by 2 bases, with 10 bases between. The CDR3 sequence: CASSWVGPTDTQYF. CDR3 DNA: TGTGCCAGCAGTTGGGTCGGACCCACAGATACGCAGTATTTT.

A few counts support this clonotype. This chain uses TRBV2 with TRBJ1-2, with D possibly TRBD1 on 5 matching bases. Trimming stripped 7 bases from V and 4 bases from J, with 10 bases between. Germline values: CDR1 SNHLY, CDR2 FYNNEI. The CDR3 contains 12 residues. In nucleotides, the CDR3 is TGTGCCAGCACCGGGGGTGGCTATGGCTACACCTTC. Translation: CASTGGGYGYTF.

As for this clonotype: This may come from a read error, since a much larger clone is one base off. The CDR3 nucleotides are TGTGCCAGCAGTACCTCCGGGTCACCCCCCCACTTT. Its translation: CASSTSGSPPHF. This rearrangement joins TRBV4-2 to TRBJ1-6; D ambiguous. This CDR3 is built from 12 residues. Looked up from germline, CDR1 is LGHNA and CDR2 is YNFKEQ.

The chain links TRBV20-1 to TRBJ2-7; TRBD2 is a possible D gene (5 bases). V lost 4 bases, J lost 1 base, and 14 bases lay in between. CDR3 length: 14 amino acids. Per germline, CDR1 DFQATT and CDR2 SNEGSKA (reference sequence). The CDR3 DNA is TGCAGTGCTAAAAGGCGCGGGCCTTCCTACGAGCAGTACTTC. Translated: CSAKRRGPSYEQYF.

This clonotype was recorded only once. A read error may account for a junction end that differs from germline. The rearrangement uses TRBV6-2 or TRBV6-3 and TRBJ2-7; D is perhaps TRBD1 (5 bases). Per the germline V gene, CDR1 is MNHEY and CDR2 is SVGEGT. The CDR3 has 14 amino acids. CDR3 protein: CASSYLVRAYGQYF. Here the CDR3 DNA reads TGTGCCAGCAGTTACTTGGTCAGGGCTTACGGGCAGTACTTC.

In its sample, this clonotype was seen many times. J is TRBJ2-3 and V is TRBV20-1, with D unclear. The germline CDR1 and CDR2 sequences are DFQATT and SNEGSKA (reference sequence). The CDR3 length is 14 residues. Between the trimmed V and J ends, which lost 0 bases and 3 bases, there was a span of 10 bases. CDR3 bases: TGCAGTGCTAGAGACCCGTTCGGTACAGATACGCAGTATTTT. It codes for CSARDPFGTDTQYF.

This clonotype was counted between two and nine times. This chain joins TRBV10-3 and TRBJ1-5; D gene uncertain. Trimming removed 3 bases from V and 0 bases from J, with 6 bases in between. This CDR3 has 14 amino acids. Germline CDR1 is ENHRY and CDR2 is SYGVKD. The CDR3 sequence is CAISEIISNQPQHF. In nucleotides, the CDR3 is TGTGCCATCAGTGAAATAATTAGCAATCAGCCCCAGCATTTT.

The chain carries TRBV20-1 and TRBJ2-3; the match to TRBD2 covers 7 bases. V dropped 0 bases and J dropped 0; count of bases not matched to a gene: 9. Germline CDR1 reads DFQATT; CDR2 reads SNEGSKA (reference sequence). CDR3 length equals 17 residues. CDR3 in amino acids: CSARDLSLAESTDTQYF. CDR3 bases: TGCAGTGCTAGAGATCTTTCGCTAGCGGAGAGCACAGATACGCAGTATTTT.

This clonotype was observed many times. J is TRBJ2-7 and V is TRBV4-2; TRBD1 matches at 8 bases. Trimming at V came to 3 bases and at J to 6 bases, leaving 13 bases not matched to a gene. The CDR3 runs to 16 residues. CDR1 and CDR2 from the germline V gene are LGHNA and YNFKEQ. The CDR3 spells CASSQNPGTGGTEQYF. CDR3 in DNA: TGTGCCAGCAGCCAGAACCCCGGGACAGGTGGGACCGAGCAGTACTTC.

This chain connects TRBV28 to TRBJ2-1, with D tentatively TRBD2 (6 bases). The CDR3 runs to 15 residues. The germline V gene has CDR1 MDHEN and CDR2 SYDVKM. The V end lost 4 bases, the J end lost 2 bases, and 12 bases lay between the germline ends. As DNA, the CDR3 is TGTGCCAGCAGTTCCCCCGGCGGGACCTACAATGAGCAGTTCTTC. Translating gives CASSSPGGTYNEQFF.

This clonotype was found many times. This CDR3 is CASRTDFQETQYF. The DNA for the CDR3 is TGCGCCAGCAGGACAGATTTTCAAGAGACCCAGTACTTC. The chain recombines TRBV5-1 with TRBJ2-5; D might be TRBD1 (5 bases). This CDR3 comprises 13 residues. Germline CDR1 reads SGHRS; CDR2 reads YFSETQ. The germline V and J ends were trimmed by 5 bases and 2 bases, with 10 bases remaining between them.

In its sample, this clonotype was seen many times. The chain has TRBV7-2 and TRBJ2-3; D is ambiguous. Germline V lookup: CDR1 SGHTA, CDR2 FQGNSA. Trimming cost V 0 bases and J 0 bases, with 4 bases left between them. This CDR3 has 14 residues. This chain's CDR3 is CASSLAVSTDTQYF. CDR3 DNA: TGTGCCAGCAGCTTAGCTGTGAGCACAGATACGCAGTATTTT.

Here the CDR3 reads CASSFFGSTGAEAFF. CDR3 nucleotides: TGTGCCAGCAGTTTTTTTGGGTCGACAGGGGCTGAAGCTTTCTTT. The chain combines TRBV12-3 or TRBV12-4 with TRBJ1-1; 8 nucleotides align to TRBD1. The CDR3 is made up of 15 amino acids. V lost 3 bases and J lost 6; bases outside the gene matches: 9.